The clone carrying this T cell receptor (beta chain) was counted only a few times. Its antigen is undetermined. This record comes from a study of OX40 agonist ivuxolimab in advanced cancers. Background on the study: The dose-escalation cohort had hepatocellular carcinoma, melanoma, renal cell or head and neck cancer.

General study findings and limits: The work left the antigen specificity of expanded peripheral T cells undetermined.

The CDR3 consists of 14 residues. V gave up 3 bases and J gave up 2 bases, with 10 bases separating them. CDR1 is SNHLY, CDR2 FYNNEI, per germline. Repertoires were generated with immunoSEQ multiplex PCR, while TCRdb's copy carries only in-frame clones and drops some. The table records tens of thousands of clones, around 82% of them present only once. This clonotype originated in an adult with an advanced solid tumor such as melanoma, head and neck, liver or kidney cancer. V and J are TRBV2 and TRBJ2-5; D perhaps matches TRBD1 (5 bases). Sequencing was performed on CD4+ or CD8+ T cells sorted from blood, taken in a trial of the OX40 agonist ivuxolimab. Here the CDR3 reads CASSDRVGQETQYF. The CDR3 nucleotides read TGTGCCAGCAGTGACAGGGTAGGGCAAGAGACCCAGTACTTC. Variable domain in full (rest from reference TRBV2 and TRBJ2-5): EPEVTQTPSHQVTQMGQEVILRCVPISNHLYFYWYRQILGQKVEFLVSFYNNEISEKSEIFDDQFSVERPDGSNFTLKIRSTKLEDSAMYFCASSDRVGQETQYFGPGTRLLVL.